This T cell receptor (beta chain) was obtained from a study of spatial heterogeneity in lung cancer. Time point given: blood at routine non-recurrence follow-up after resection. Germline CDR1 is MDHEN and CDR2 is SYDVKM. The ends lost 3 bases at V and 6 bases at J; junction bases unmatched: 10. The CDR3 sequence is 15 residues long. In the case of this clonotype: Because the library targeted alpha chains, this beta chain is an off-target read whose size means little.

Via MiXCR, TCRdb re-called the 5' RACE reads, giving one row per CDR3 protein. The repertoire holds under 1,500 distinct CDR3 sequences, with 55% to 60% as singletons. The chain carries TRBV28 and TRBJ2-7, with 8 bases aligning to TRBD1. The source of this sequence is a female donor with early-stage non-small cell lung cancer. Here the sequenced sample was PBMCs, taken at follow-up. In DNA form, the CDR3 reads TGTGCCAGCAGTTTTGGGGACAGGCTCTTAGGCGAGCAGTACTTC. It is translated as CASSFGDRLLGEQYF.